The following is a T cell receptor (beta chain) sequence with its context. The entry originates in a study of Ad26.COV2.S vaccination and SARS-CoV-2 variants. Turning to the study itself: Trial arm assignment for the donor was COV1001 Ad26.COV2.S.

The assay was immunoSEQ multiplex PCR, and TCRdb's table has in-frame clones only and misses some. The table lists around 240,000 clones, roughly 88% of them singletons. Treatment denoted: around 19 received Ad26.COV2.S at low or high dose, single or two shots; about 5 received placebo; per-sample allocation not given. Sampling was performed 63 days after the first vaccine or placebo injection. This CDR3 has 11 residues. The V gene lost 3 bases and the J gene lost 10 bases, with 9 bases spanning the gap. Germline-derived CDR1 and CDR2 are LGHDT and YNNKEL (reference sequence). This receptor was identified in a person between 18 and 59 years old who received the Ad26.COV2.S COVID-19 vaccine or a placebo. V is TRBV3-1 (or the pseudogene TRBV3-2) and J is TRBJ1-1; D possibly corresponds to TRBD1 (5 bases). The source was peripheral blood, collected in a trial of Ad26.COV2.S vaccine versus placebo. Here the CDR3 DNA reads TGTGCCAGCAGCCAGGGGACCCGAGCTTTCTTT. It yields the protein CASSQGTRAFF.